Listed below are T cell receptor beta chains from one sample, sequenced in a study of response to subunit inactivated influenza vaccine. Via MiXCR, TCRdb re-called the RT-PCR reads, giving one row per CDR3 protein. The sample carries about 300,000 distinct CDR3 sequences, about 20% recorded once. The source was PBMCs from blood, collected around 22 months after vaccination. These receptors were obtained from a man between 50 and 75 years old who received an inactivated influenza vaccine. Each CDR3 is given with its conserved first and last residue. Fields, in order: clone size, J gene, V gene, D gene, CDR3 DNA, CDR3 protein. D genes are given only for firm matches. Some rows mark clone size as missing; the rest say once, few, many or name a class of expanded clone.

few | TRBJ1-4 | TRBV4-1 | - | TGCGCCAGCAGACCCTTCACCCGGGCCAGGGTAACTAATGAAAAACTGTTTTTT | CASRPFTRARVTNEKLFF
- | TRBJ2-7 | TRBV19 | - | TGTGCCAGTAACTTCCCCCGGGGGATGTTCCCCTACGAGCAGTACTTC | CASNFPRGMFPYEQYF
- | TRBJ2-1 | TRBV6-5 | TRBD2 | TGTGCCAGCAGTTCCCCTAGCGGACTAGCTGACAATGAGCAGTTCTTC | CASSSPSGLADNEQFF
- | TRBJ1-2 | TRBV11-2 | TRBD1 | TGTGCCAGCAGCTCACCCTGGGGAGGGGGCGCATACGGCTATGGCTACACCTTC | CASSSPWGGGAYGYGYTF
- | TRBJ1-3 | TRBV11-2 | TRBD1 | TGTGCCAGCAGCTTAGATCCGGGACAGGGGGCGCCTTCTGGAAACACCATATATTTT | CASSLDPGQGAPSGNTIYF
few | TRBJ1-2 | TRBV18 | - | TGTGCCAGCTCACCACCGACAGAAACAGGGCTTGGCTACACCTTC | CASSPPTETGLGYTF
- | TRBJ2-2 | TRBV18 | - | TGTGCCAGCTCACCAGTGGTGGTCGGGGAGCTGTTTTTT | CASSPVVVGELFF
few | TRBJ1-5 | TRBV15 | TRBD1 | TGTGCCACCAGGGGACAGGGGGGTCAGCCCCAGCATTTT | CATRGQGGQPQHF
- | TRBJ2-7 | TRBV4-2 | - | TGTGCCAGCAGCCAAGACGTGGGGGGGCACTCCTCCTACGAGCAGTACTTC | CASSQDVGGHSSYEQYF
few | TRBJ1-1 | TRBV20-1 | - | TGCAGTGCTAGGGACCACAGGGCCACTGAAGCTTTCTTT | CSARDHRATEAFF
many | TRBJ1-1 | TRBV6-2/TRBV6-3 | - | TGTGCCAGCAGTTATAACGGGTACACTGAAGCTTTCTTT | CASSYNGYTEAFF
few | TRBJ1-1 | TRBV29-1 | - | TGCAGCGTTGAAGGGGCTCCTCCGATACAGAAAGCTTTCTTT | CSVEGAPPIQKAFF
- | TRBJ1-6 | TRBV4-3 | - | TGCGCCAGCAGCCAACGGAGCTCCTATAATTCACCCCTCCACTTT | CASSQRSSYNSPLHF
- | TRBJ1-5 | TRBV28 | - | TGTGCCAGCAGTTTAGGCGTCGTAGGAGGACAGCCCCAGCATTTT | CASSLGVVGGQPQHF